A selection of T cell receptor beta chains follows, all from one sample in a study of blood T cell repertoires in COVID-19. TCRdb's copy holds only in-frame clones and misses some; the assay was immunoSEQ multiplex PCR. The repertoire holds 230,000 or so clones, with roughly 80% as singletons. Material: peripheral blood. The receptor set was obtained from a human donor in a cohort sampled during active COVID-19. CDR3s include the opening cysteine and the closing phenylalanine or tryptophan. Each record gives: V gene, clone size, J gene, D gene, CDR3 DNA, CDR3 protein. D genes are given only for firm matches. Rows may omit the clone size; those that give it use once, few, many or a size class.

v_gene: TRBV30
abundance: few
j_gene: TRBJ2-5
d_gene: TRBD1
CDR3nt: TGTGCCTGGAGTTACAGGGGTGAGACCCAGTACTTC
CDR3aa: CAWSYRGETQYF

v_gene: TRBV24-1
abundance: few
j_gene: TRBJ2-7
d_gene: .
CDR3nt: TGTGCCACCAGTGATTCTACCTACGAGCAGTACTTC
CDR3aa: CATSDSTYEQYF

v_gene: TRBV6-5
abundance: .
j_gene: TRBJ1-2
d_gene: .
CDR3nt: TGTGCCAGCAGTCCGCCAGGGTTCTTGGGCTACACCTTC
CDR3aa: CASSPPGFLGYTF

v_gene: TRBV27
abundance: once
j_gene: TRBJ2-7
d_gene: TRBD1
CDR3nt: TGTGCCAGCAGTCGGGACAGGGTCTCCTACGAGCAGTACTTC
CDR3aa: CASSRDRVSYEQYF

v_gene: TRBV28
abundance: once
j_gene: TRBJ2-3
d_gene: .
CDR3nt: TGTGCCAGCAGTTTGGCTGCCAGGGGCTCAGATACGCAGTATTTT
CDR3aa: CASSLAARGSDTQYF

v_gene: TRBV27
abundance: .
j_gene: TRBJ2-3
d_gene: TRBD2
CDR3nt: TGTGCCAGCAGTTTCCTCACTAGCGGGAGTTCCACAGATACGCAGTATTTT
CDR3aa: CASSFLTSGSSTDTQYF

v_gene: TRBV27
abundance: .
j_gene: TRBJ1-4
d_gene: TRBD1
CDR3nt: TGTGCCAGCAGTTACCGGGACAGGGCTGAAAAACTGTTTTTT
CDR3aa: CASSYRDRAEKLFF

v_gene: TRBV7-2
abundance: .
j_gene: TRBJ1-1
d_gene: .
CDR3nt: TGTGCCAGCAGCGTACAGGGCATGAACACTGAAGCTTTCTTT
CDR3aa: CASSVQGMNTEAFF

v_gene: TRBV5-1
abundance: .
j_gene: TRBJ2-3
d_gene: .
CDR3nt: TGCGCCAGCAGCTATAGCGCGGGCACAGATACGCAGTATTTT
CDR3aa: CASSYSAGTDTQYF

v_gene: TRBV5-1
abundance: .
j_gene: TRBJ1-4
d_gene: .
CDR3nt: TGCGCCAGCAGCTTGGCCGGTGACAGAAATGAAAAACTGTTTTTT
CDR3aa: CASSLAGDRNEKLFF

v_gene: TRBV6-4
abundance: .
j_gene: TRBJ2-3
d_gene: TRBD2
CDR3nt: TGTGCCAGCAGTGACAAAGCGGGAGGCGAAGATACGCAGTATTTT
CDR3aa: CASSDKAGGEDTQYF

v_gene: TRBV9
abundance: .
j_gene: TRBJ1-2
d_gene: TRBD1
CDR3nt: TGTGCCAGCAGCGCCCGACTACAGGGGGCTGCTAACTATGGCTACACCTTC
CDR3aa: CASSARLQGAANYGYTF

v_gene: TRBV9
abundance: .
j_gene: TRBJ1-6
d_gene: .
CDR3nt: TGTGCCAGCAGCGTAGCCGGAGTTACGGGTTCACCCCTCCACTTT
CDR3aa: CASSVAGVTGSPLHF

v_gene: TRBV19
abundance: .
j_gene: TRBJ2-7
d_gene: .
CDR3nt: TGTGCCAGTAGCCTCGTAAGCGGAGCAACCTACGAGCAGTACTTC
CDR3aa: CASSLVSGATYEQYF

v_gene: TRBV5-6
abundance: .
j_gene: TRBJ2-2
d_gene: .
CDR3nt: TGTGCCAGCAGCTTCCAAGGGGAGCTGTTTTTT
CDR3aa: CASSFQGELFF

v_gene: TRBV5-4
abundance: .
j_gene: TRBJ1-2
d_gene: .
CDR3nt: TGTGCCAGCAGCTTTGCCGGCTATGGCTACACCTTC
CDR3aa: CASSFAGYGYTF

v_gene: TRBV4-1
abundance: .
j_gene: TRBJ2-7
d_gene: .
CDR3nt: TGCGCCAGCAGCCAAGATCCGGGCAGGGACTACGAGCAGTACTTC
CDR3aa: CASSQDPGRDYEQYF

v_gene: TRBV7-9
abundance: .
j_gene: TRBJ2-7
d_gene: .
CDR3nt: TGTGCCAGCAGCTTAGATCATTCGGGGACTCCCTACGAGCAGTACTTC
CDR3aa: CASSLDHSGTPYEQYF

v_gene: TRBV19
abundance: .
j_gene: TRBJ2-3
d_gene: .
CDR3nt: TGTGCCGCCCGCCGGAGCCTCAGCACAGATACGCAGTATTTT
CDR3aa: CAARRSLSTDTQYF

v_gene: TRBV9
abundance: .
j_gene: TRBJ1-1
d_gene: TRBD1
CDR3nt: TGTGCCAGCAGCTCCCACACGACAGGGTTGAACACTGAAGCTTTCTTT
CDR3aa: CASSSHTTGLNTEAFF

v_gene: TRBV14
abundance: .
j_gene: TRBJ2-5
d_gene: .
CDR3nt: TGTGCCAGCAGCCCACTTGCAGGCCCAGCACTCACCCAGTACTTC
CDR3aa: CASSPLAGPALTQYF

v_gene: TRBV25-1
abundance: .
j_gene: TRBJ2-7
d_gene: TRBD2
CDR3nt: TGTGCCAGCCGGGCTAGCGGGAGGGTAAGCGAGCAGTACTTC
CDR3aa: CASRASGRVSEQYF

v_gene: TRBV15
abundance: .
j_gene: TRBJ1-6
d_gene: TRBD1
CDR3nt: TGTGCCACCAGCCCAGACAGGGTCCTTAATTCACCCCTCCACTTT
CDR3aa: CATSPDRVLNSPLHF

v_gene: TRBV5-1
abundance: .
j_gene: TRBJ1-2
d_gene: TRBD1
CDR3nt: TGCGCCAGCAGCTTGATTCCCCGGGACAGGGCTTATGGCTACACCTTC
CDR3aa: CASSLIPRDRAYGYTF

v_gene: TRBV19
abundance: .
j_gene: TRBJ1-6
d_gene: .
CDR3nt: TGTGCCAGTAGTATAGAGAGTAATTCACCCCTCCACTTT
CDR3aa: CASSIESNSPLHF

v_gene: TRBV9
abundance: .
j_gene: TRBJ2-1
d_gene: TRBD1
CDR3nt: TGTGCCAGCAGCGCCCCTCGAGACAGGGCCTTTAATGAGCAGTTCTTC
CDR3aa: CASSAPRDRAFNEQFF

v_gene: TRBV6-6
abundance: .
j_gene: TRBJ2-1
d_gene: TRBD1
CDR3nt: TGTGCCAGCATCGGACAGGGGGCTCTATACAATGAGCAGTTCTTC
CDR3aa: CASIGQGALYNEQFF

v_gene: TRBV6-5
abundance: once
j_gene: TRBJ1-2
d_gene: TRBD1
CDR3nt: TGTGCCAGCAGGGAGACAGGGAACTATGGCTACACCTTC
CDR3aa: CASRETGNYGYTF

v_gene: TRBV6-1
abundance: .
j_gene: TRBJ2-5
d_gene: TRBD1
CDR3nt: TGTGCCAGCAGTGACCTGGGACAGGGGAGGGGAGAGACCCAGTACTTC
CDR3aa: CASSDLGQGRGETQYF

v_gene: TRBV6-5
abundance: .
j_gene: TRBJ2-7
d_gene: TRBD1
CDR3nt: TGTGCCAGCGGACGACAGGGGGCTTCCACCTACGAGCAGTACTTC
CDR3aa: CASGRQGASTYEQYF

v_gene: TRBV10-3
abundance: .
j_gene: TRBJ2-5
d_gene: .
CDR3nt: TGTGCCACAAGCAAGGGGCCTCAAGAGACCCAGTACTTC
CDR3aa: CATSKGPQETQYF

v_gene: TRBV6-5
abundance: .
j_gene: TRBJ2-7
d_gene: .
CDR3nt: TGTGCCAGCAGTTACGGGGCCGAGCAGTACTTC
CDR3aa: CASSYGAEQYF

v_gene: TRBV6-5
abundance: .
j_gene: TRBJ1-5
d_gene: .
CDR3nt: TGTGCCAGCAGTTACTCTAGGGACATTCCCCAGCATTTT
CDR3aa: CASSYSRDIPQHF

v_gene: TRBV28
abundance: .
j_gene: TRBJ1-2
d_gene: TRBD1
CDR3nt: TGTGCCAGCAGAGGCCACAGGGGGGGGGACTATGGCTACACCTTC
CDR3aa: CASRGHRGGDYGYTF

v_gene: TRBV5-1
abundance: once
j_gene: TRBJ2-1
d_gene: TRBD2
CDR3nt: TGCGCCAGCAGCCCCATGGCGGGGGCCTACAATGAGCAGTTCTTC
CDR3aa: CASSPMAGAYNEQFF

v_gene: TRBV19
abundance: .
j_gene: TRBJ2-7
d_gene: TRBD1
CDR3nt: TGTGCCACCGCAATGGACAGGGGATCCTACGAGCAGTACTTC
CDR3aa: CATAMDRGSYEQYF

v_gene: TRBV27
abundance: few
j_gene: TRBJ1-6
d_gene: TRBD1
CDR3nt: TGTGCCAGCAGTTTATTTTCGGGGACAGTAAGATCACCCCTCCACTTT
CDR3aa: CASSLFSGTVRSPLHF

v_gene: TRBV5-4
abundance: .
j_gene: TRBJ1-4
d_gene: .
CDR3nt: TGTGCCAGCAGCTTGTCGTTTGCAACTAATGAAAAACTGTTTTTT
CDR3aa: CASSLSFATNEKLFF

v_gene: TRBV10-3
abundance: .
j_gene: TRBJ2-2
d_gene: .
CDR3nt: TGTGCCATCAACCGCCACTTCGCGAACACCGGGGAGCTGTTTTTT
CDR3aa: CAINRHFANTGELFF

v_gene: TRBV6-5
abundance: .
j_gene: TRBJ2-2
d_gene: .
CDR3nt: TGTGCCAGCAGTAGGCAGGGATTGACCGGGGAGCTGTTTTTT
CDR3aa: CASSRQGLTGELFF

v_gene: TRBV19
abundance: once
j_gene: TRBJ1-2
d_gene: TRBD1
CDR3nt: TGTGCCAGTAGTTCCCGGGACAGGGGCAACTATGGCTACACCTTC
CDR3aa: CASSSRDRGNYGYTF

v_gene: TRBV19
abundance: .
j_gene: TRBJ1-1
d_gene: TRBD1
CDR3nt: TGTGCCAGTAGTATAAACAGGGGAACTGAAGCTTTCTTT
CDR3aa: CASSINRGTEAFF

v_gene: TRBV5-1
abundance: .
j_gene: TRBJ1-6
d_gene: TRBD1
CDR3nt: TGCGCCAGCAGCTTGGCTGGACAGGGGAATTCACCCCTCCACTTT
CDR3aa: CASSLAGQGNSPLHF

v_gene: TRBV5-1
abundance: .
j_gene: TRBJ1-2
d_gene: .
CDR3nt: TGCGCCAGCAGCTTGATCACAGGCCCAGCTAACTATGGCTACACCTTC
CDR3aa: CASSLITGPANYGYTF

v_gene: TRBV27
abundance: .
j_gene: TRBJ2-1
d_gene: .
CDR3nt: TGTGCCAGCAGCTCACCCTACTACAGGGAAGGGTACAATGAGCAGTTCTTC
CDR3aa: CASSSPYYREGYNEQFF

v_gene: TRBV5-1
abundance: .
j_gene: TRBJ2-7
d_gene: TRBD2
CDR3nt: TGCGCCAGCAGTTCGGGACTAGCGAGCCTGGGGCAGTACTTC
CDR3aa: CASSSGLASLGQYF

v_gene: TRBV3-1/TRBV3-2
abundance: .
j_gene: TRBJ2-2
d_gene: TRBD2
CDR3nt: TGTGCCAGCAGCCGAGCGAAGGGACTAGCGGGAAACACCGGGGAGCTGTTTTTT
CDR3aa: CASSRAKGLAGNTGELFF

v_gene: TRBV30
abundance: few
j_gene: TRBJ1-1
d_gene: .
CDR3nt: TGTGCCTGGATAGGTCGGCGGACTGAAGCTTTCTTT
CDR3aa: CAWIGRRTEAFF

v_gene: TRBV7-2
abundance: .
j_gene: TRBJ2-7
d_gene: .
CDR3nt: TGTGCCAGCAGCTTGGGCAGGGTCAACGAGCAGTACTTC
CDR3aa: CASSLGRVNEQYF

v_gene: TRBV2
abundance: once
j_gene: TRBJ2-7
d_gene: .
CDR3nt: TGTGCCAGCAGTAACAACAAAAACTACGAGCAGTACTTC
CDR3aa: CASSNNKNYEQYF

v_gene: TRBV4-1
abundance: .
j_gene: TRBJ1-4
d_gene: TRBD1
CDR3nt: TGCGCCAGCAGCCAACTTACGAACCTACAGGGGGCTAATGAAAAACTGTTTTTT
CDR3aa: CASSQLTNLQGANEKLFF

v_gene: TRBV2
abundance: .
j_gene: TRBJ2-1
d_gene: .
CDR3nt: TGTGCCGAGGGAGGGGGGGCGAGGAATGAGCAGTTCTTC
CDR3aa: CAEGGGARNEQFF

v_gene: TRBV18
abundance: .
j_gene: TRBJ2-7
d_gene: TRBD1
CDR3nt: TGTGCCAGCTCGCCCGGGACAGCCGAGCAGTACTTC
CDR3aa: CASSPGTAEQYF

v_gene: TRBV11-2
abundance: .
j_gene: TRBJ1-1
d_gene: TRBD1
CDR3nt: TGTGCCAGCAGACTCCTTTCAGGGGGGTCTGAAGCTTTCTTT
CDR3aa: CASRLLSGGSEAFF

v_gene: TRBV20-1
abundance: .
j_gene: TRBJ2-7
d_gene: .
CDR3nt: TGCAGTGCTAGTTCTGGCGGAAACTCCTACGAGCAGTACTTC
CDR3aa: CSASSGGNSYEQYF

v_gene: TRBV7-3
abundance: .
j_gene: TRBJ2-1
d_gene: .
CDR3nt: TGTGCCAGCAGTTCGCGAGCGGCGAGCTCCTACAATGAGCAGTTCTTC
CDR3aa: CASSSRAASSYNEQFF

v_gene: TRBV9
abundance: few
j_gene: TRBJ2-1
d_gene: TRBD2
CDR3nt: TGTGCCAGCAGCGTTACAGCGGGATCCTACAATGAGCAGTTCTTC
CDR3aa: CASSVTAGSYNEQFF

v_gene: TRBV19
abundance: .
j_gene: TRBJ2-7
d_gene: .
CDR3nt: TGTGCCAGTATTAATTTCCGCAATAGCTCCTACGAGCAGTACTTC
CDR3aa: CASINFRNSSYEQYF